One sample yielded the 12 T cell receptor beta chains listed below, sequenced in a study of cytomegalovirus exposure and HLA in healthy donors. Primers: 60 Vbeta forward and 13 Jbeta reverse. Clones were read by immunoSEQ multiplex PCR, and TCRdb kept only the in-frame ones, dropping some. This table holds over 150,000 clones, around 80% found once. Specimen: PBMCs. These TCRs come from a male donor in good health and CMV-seronegative.

The chain is built from TRBV14 and TRBJ2-3; 7 bases line up with TRBD1. With V trimmed by 4 bases and J by 3 bases, 13 bases remained unmatched. The CDR3 length is 17 residues. Germline-derived CDR1 and CDR2 are SGHDN and FVKESK. The CDR3 sequence: CASSRNPGQLPTDTQYF. The DNA of the CDR3 is TGTGCCAGCAGCCGAAACCCGGGACAGCTTCCAACAGATACGCAGTATTTT.

This rearrangement joins TRBV15 to TRBJ2-5; 8 positions match TRBD1. J gave up 5 bases and V 5 bases, and 10 bases lay outside the gene matches. The germline V gene encodes CDR1 LNHNV and CDR2 YYDKDF (reference sequence). There are 15 residues in the CDR3. The CDR3 protein is CATSFDRGSMETQYF. The CDR3 nucleotides are TGTGCCACCAGCTTCGACAGGGGAAGCATGGAGACCCAGTACTTC.

The genes are TRBV19 and TRBJ2-1, with 8 bases aligning to TRBD2. The V gene's germline CDR1 is LNHDA and CDR2 SQIVND (reference sequence). With 9 bases clipped from V and 4 bases from J, the junction kept 8 bases outside the gene matches. CDR3 size: 14 residues. The CDR3 sequence: CASSLGGGYNEQFF. The CDR3 DNA is TGTGCCAGCTCCTTGGGCGGGGGGTACAATGAGCAGTTCTTC.

The V call is TRBV4-2, the J call TRBJ1-2; D gene uncertain. CDR1 and CDR2 from the germline V gene are LGHNA and YNFKEQ. The CDR3 has 13 residues. Trimming cost V 1 base and J 6 bases, with 9 bases left between them. CDR3 in amino acids: CASSQGSGDGYTF. In nucleotides, the CDR3 is TGTGCCAGCAGCCAAGGGTCCGGGGATGGCTACACCTTC.

The chain carries TRBV4-1 and TRBJ2-7; the D gene is possibly TRBD2 (6 bases). This CDR3 spans 16 amino acids. The germline CDR1 and CDR2 sequences are MGHRA and YSYEKL. V was shortened by 2 bases and J by 7 bases, with 21 bases between the two germline ends. DNA of the CDR3: TGCGCCAGCAGCCAACGCAAGGTAGCGGTGGTCTGGGAGCAGTACTTC. Its translation is CASSQRKVAVVWEQYF.

V and J are TRBV5-1 and TRBJ2-3, with 9 bases matching TRBD1. The V segment lost 0 bases and the J segment 4 bases; nucleotides outside the gene matches: 3. CDR1 SGHRS and CDR2 YFSETQ come from the germline V gene. The CDR3 is made up of 15 amino acids. The CDR3 nucleotides are TGCGCCAGCAGCTTGGTTACAGGGGGCCCAGATACGCAGTATTTT. The encoded protein is CASSLVTGGPDTQYF.

The CDR3 loop reads CASPRHEKLFF. The CDR3 DNA is TGTGCCAGCCCGAGACACGAAAAACTGTTTTTT. The gene calls are TRBV27 and TRBJ1-4; D is undetermined. Germline loops: CDR1 MNHEY, CDR2 SMNVEV (reference sequence). The CDR3 spans 11 residues. The ends were cut back, 8 bases at V and 8 bases at J, with 9 bases in the middle.

The chain is built from TRBV30 and TRBJ2-5, with TRBD1 matching 7 bases. The ends lost 1 base at V and 2 bases at J; junction bases unmatched: 4. Germline V CDR1 and CDR2: GTSNPN, SVGIG (reference sequence). This CDR3 has 14 residues. The CDR3 DNA reads TGTGCCTGGAGTGAGCAGGGGGTTCAAGAGACCCAGTACTTC. This encodes CAWSEQGVQETQYF.

The CDR3 protein is CASSPGQGRSYEQYF. The CDR3 nucleotides read TGTGCCAGCAGCCCGGGACAGGGGCGCTCCTACGAGCAGTACTTC. The genes are TRBV11-2 and TRBJ2-7, with TRBD1 matching over 10 bases. Germline CDR1 SGHAT, CDR2 FQNNGV. This CDR3 contains 15 residues. Trimming at V came to 5 bases and at J to 0 bases, leaving 4 bases not matched to a gene.

The chain has TRBV4-2 and TRBJ1-2; the D gene is possibly TRBD1 (6 bases). V was clipped by 10 bases and J by 7 bases, with 22 bases between them. Germline V gene lookup returns CDR1 LGHNA and CDR2 YNFKEQ. The CDR3 has 14 residues. The CDR3 is CATRENRDNGGYTF. The DNA of the CDR3 is TGTGCCACCCGTGAAAACAGGGATAATGGTGGCTACACCTTC.

The CDR3 DNA is TGTGCCAGTAGGAGGACAGGGGACACCGGGGAGCTGTTTTTT. Its protein is CASRRTGDTGELFF. The chain employs TRBV19 and TRBJ2-2; 9 bases align to TRBD1. V lost 6 bases to trimming and J lost 3 bases; unmatched junction nucleotides: 2. The CDR3 has 14 amino acids. Germline CDR1 LNHDA, CDR2 SQIVND (reference sequence).

This clone was seen only once. The chain uses TRBV5-5 and TRBJ1-3, with 9 bases matching TRBD1. The CDR3 sequence is 15 residues long. V was clipped by 4 bases and J by 3 bases; unmatched bases: 5. CDR1 and CDR2 from the germline V gene are SGHKS and YYEKEE (reference sequence). The CDR3 loop reads CASSIQGANGNTIYF. The CDR3 nucleotides are TGTGCCAGCAGCATACAGGGGGCGAATGGAAACACCATATATTTT.